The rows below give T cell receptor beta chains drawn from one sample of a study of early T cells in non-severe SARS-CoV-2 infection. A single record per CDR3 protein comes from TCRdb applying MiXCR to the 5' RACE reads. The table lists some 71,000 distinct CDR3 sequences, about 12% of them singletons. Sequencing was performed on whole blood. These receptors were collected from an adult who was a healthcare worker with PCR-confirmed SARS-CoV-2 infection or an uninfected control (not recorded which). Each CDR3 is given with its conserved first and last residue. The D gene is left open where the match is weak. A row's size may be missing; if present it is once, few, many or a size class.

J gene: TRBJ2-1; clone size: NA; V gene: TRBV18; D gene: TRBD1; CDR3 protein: CASSPGQAGEQFF; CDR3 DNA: TGTGCCAGCTCACCGGGACAGGCTGGGGAGCAGTTCTTC
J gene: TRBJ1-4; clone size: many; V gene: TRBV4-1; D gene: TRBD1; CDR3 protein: CASSRNRQGGEKLFF; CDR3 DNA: TGCGCCAGCAGTCGCAACCGACAGGGCGGTGAAAAACTGTTTTTT
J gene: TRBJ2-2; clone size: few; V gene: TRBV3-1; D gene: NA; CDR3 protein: CASSQPTWTGELFF; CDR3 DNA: TGTGCCAGCAGCCAACCTACTTGGACCGGGGAGCTGTTTTTT
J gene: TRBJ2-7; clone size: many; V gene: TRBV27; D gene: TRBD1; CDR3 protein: CASSKWDSLNEQYF; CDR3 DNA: TGTGCCAGCAGTAAATGGGACAGCTTGAACGAGCAGTACTTC
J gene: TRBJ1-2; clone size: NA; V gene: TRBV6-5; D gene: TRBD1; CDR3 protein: CASLSGGGYTF; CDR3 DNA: TGTGCCAGCCTATCAGGGGGCGGCTACACCTTC
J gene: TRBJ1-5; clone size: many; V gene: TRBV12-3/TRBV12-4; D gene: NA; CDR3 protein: CASSRDAYSNQPQHF; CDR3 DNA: TGTGCCAGCAGCCGGGACGCTTATAGCAATCAGCCCCAGCATTTT
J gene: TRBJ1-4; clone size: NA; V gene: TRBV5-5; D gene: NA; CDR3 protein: CASSPSVEEKLFF; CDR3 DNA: TGTGCCAGCAGCCCATCCGTTGAGGAAAAACTGTTTTTT
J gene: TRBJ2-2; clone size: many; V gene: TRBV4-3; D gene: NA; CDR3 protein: CASSQDKLAFGELFF; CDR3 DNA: TGCGCCAGCAGCCAAGATAAGTTAGCCTTCGGGGAGCTGTTTTTT
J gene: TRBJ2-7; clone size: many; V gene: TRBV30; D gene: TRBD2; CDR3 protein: CAWSLAGGYEQYF; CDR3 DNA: TGTGCCTGGAGCCTAGCGGGAGGTTACGAGCAGTACTTC
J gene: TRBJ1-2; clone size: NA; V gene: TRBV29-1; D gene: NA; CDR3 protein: CSVDVGTGFGYTF; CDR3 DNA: TGCAGCGTTGACGTGGGTACAGGTTTCGGCTACACCTTC
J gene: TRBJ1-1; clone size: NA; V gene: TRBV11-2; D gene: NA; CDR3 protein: CASSLSPAGAGTEAFF; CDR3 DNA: TGTGCCAGCAGCTTATCACCCGCAGGGGCCGGAACTGAAGCTTTCTTT
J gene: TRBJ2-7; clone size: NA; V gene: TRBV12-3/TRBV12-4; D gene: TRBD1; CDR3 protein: CASSPPGQGSYEQYF; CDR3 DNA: TGTGCCAGCAGTCCCCCGGGACAGGGTTCCTACGAGCAGTACTTC
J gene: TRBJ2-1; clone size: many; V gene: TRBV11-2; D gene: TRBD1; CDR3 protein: CASSPDRGLYNEQFF; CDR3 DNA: TGTGCCAGCAGCCCGGACAGGGGGCTTTACAATGAGCAGTTCTTC
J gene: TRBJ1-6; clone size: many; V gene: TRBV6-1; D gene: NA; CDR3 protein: CASSEVTPYNSPLHF; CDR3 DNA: TGTGCCAGCAGTGAAGTTACACCTTATAATTCACCCCTCCACTTT
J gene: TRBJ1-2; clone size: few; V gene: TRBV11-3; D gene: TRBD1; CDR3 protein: CASSWGQGNYGYTF; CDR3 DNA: TGTGCCAGCAGCTGGGGACAGGGAAACTATGGCTACACCTTC
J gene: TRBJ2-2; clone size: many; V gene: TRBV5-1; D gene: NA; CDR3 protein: CASSLAGQNTGELFF; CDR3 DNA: TGCGCCAGCAGCTTGGCTGGGCAGAACACCGGGGAGCTGTTTTTT
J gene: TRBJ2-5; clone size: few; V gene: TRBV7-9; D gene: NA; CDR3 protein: CASSSGGETQYF; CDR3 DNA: TGTGCCAGCAGCTCCGGGGGAGAGACCCAGTACTTC
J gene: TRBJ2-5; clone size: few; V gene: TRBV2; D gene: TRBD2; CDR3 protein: CASRPGTSGMRKTQYF; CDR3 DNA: TGTGCCAGCAGACCTGGGACTAGCGGGATGAGGAAGACCCAGTACTTC
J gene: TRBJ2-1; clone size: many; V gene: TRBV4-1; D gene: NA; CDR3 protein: CASSQTSLGSQGWNEQFF; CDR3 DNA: TGCGCCAGCAGCCAAACCTCCTTGGGATCTCAGGGCTGGAATGAGCAGTTCTTC
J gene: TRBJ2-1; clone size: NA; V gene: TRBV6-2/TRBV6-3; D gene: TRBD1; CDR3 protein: CASSQYRQGNEQFF; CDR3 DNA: TGTGCCAGCAGTCAATATCGACAGGGCAATGAGCAGTTCTTC
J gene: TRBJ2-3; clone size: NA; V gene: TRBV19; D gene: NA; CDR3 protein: CASSIGQGRDTQYF; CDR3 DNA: TGTGCCAGTAGTATCGGTCAAGGAAGGGATACGCAGTATTTT
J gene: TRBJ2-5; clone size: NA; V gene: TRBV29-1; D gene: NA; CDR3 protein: CSVEPRLVETQYF; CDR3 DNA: TGCAGCGTTGAACCCCGACTAGTAGAGACCCAGTACTTC
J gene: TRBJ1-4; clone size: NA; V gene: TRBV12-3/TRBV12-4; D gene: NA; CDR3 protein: CASSFGLVEKLFF; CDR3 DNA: TGTGCCAGCAGTTTTGGACTCGTGGAAAAACTGTTTTTT
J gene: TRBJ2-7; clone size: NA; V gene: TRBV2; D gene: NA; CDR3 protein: CASRETFYEQYF; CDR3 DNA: TGTGCCAGCAGGGAGACTTTTTACGAGCAGTACTTC
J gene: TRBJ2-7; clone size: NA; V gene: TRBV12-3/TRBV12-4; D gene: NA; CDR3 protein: CASSLELGGPGHEQYF; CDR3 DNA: TGTGCCAGCAGTTTGGAACTAGGCGGCCCGGGCCACGAGCAGTACTTC
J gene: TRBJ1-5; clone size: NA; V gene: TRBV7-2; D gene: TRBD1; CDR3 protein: CASSSRTGFVQPQHF; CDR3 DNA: TGTGCCAGCAGCTCCAGGACAGGGTTTGTTCAGCCCCAGCATTTT
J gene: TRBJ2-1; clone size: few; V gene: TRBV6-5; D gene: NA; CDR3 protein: CASSYGVWKFF; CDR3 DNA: TGTGCCAGCAGTTACGGGGTGTGGAAGTTCTTC
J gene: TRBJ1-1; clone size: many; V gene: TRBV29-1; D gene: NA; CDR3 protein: CSTWDTENTEAFF; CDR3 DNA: TGCAGCACCTGGGACACCGAGAACACTGAAGCTTTCTTT
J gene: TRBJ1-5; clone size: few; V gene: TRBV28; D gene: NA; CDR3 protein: CASSPPRSSNQPQHF; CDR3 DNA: TGTGCCAGCAGTCCACCTCGGAGTAGCAATCAGCCCCAGCATTTT
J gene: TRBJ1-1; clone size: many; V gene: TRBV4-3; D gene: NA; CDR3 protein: CASSHLGGSRGTEAFF; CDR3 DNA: TGCGCCAGCAGCCATTTGGGAGGCTCTCGAGGGACTGAAGCTTTCTTT
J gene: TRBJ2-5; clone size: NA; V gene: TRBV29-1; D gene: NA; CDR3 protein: CSVDRGSGETQYF; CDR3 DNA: TGCAGCGTTGACAGGGGTTCAGGGGAGACCCAGTACTTC
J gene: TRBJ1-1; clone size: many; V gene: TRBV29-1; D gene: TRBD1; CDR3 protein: CSVIGQVNTEAFF; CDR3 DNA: TGCAGCGTTATCGGACAGGTGAACACTGAAGCTTTCTTT
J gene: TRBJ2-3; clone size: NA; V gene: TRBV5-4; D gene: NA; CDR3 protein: CASSLAGADTQYF; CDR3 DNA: TGTGCCAGCAGCTTGGCCGGGGCAGATACGCAGTATTTT
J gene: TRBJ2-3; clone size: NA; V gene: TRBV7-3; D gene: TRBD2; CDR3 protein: CASSARLAGGVLDTQYF; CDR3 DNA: TGTGCCAGCAGCGCCCGACTAGCGGGGGGCGTATTGGATACGCAGTATTTT
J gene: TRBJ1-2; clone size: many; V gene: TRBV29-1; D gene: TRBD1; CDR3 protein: CSVGQGNYGYTF; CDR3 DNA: TGCAGCGTTGGACAGGGGAACTATGGCTACACCTTC
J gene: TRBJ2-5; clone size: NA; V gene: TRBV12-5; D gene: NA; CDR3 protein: CASGLVASAQYF; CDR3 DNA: TGTGCTAGTGGTTTGGTAGCATCGGCCCAGTACTTC